This T cell receptor beta chain was identified during a study of T cell repertoires in cytomegalovirus infection. CDR1 and CDR2 (germline): DFQATT, SNEGSKA (reference sequence). With V trimmed by 5 bases and J by 3 bases, 5 bases remained unmatched. The CDR3 runs 14 residues. Concerning this clonotype itself: Its antigen is currently unknown.

Via MiXCR, TCRdb re-called the reads, giving one row per CDR3 protein. The profile shows 700,000 to 900,000 distinct CDR3 sequences, 25% to 35% of them singletons. This material consisted of cultured CD8+ T cells from PBMCs, taken from culture after CMV antigen stimulation. The TCR was taken from a human donor in good health (CMV status not recorded). Some clones in this sample may be carry-over from other donors' samples. The chain links TRBV20-1 to TRBJ2-1; 9 bases line up with TRBD2. CDR3 nucleotides: TGCAGTGCTTCCGGGACTAGCTTCTACAATGAGCAGTTCTTC. This codes for CSASGTSFYNEQFF.